One sample yielded the 29 T cell receptor beta chains listed below, sequenced in a study of blood T cell repertoires in COVID-19. Sequenced by immunoSEQ multiplex PCR; TCRdb stores in-frame clones only, minus some. The sample carries 70,000 or so clones, under 95% recorded once. Sequencing was carried out using peripheral blood. The receptors originated from a human donor in a cohort sampled during active COVID-19.

V gene TRBV5-1 combines with J gene TRBJ1-2; D not certain. The CDR3 consists of 14 residues. From germline, CDR1 is SGHRS and CDR2 YFSETQ. Trimming left V 0 bases short and J 1 base short, with 7 bases between. CDR3 residues: CASSLAGDNYGYTF. CDR3 bases: TGCGCCAGCAGCTTGGCCGGAGATAACTATGGCTACACCTTC.

This clone turned up a few times. The J gene is TRBJ1-5, the V gene TRBV11-2; D gene unclear. The germline V gene has CDR1 SGHAT and CDR2 FQNNGV. Trimming cost V 4 bases and J 0 bases, with 16 bases left between them. This CDR3 spans 17 amino acids. The CDR3: CASSSRWVDYSNQPQHF. In nucleotides, the CDR3 is TGTGCCAGCAGCTCTCGGTGGGTAGACTATAGCAATCAGCCCCAGCATTTT.

The CDR3 region has the DNA TGTGCCAGCAGCTCTATTAGCGGGGGGCTCTACGAGCAGTACTTC. This translates into CASSSISGGLYEQYF. The chain joins TRBV7-8 to TRBJ2-7, with TRBD2 matching 10 bases. V trimming: 4 bases; J trimming: 3 bases; junction bases outside the gene matches: 6. Germline-derived CDR1 and CDR2 are SGHVS and FQNEAQ. This CDR3 has 15 residues.

J is TRBJ1-2 and V is TRBV27; 7 bases line up with TRBD1. The CDR3 sequence is 11 residues long. Germline values: CDR1 MNHEY, CDR2 SMNVEV (reference sequence). After removal of 6 bases from V and 7 bases from J, the junction contained 2 bases not matched to a gene. The CDR3 reads CASRQGGGYTF. Written as DNA, the CDR3 is TGTGCCAGCAGGCAGGGGGGTGGCTACACCTTC.

Points on this clone: The germline gene is not matched at one end of the junction; a read error may be the cause. The chain is built from TRBV6-5 and TRBJ1-2; 9 bases fit TRBD1. The CDR3 loop spans 14 amino acids. Germline V CDR1 and CDR2: MNHEY, SVGAGI. CDR3 loop: CASRYSDRGYGYTF. CDR3 bases: TGTGCCAGCAGGTACTCAGACAGGGGGTATGGCTACACCTTC.

The chain combines TRBV7-9 with TRBJ1-2, with a weak D call TRBD1 (5 bases). CDR1 and CDR2 from the germline V gene are SEHNR and FQNEAQ (reference sequence). Between the trimmed V and J ends, which lost 5 bases and 4 bases, there was a span of 17 bases. The CDR3 has 15 residues. The CDR3 protein is CASSPGGTLFYGYTF. The CDR3 DNA reads as TGTGCCAGCAGCCCCGGCGGGACTCTTTTCTATGGCTACACCTTC.

The V call is TRBV7-3, the J call TRBJ1-6; weak D call: TRBD1 (5 bases). CDR1 is SGHTA, CDR2 FQGTGA, per germline. CDR3 length: 15 amino acids. V was pared by 1 base and J by 6 bases, with 10 bases between. CDR3 DNA sequence: TGTGCCAGCAGCTTAAGCGGCGGGGGTAATTCACCCCTCCACTTT. It translates to CASSLSGGGNSPLHF.

This clone was recorded only once. CDR3 sequence (DNA): TGTGCCATCAGTGAGTCATCCGGGTCCTCTAATAACTATGGCTACACCTTC. Its translation: CAISESSGSSNNYGYTF. J is TRBJ1-2 and V is TRBV10-3; D is uncertain. CDR1 and CDR2 (germline): ENHRY, SYGVKD. The V gene lost 0 bases and the J gene lost 1 base, with 15 bases spanning the gap. This CDR3 has 17 residues.

V and J are TRBV5-4 and TRBJ1-1, with unresolved D. Germline assignment: CDR1 SGHNT and CDR2 YYREEE (reference sequence). The CDR3 totals 14 residues. Between the trimmed V and J ends, which lost 4 bases and 3 bases, there was a span of 13 bases. CDR3 in DNA: TGTGCCAGCAGCGGAGTGCGAGGTCACACTGAAGCTTTCTTT. Protein sequence: CASSGVRGHTEAFF.

The rearrangement joins TRBV18 to TRBJ1-4, with TRBD1 as a possible D gene (6 bases). This CDR3 is built from 16 residues. The germline gives CDR1 KGHSH, CDR2 LQKENI. The V end lost 3 bases, the J end lost 7 bases, and 18 bases lay between the germline ends. This CDR3 reads CASSPLMTGGVEKLFF. The DNA of the CDR3 is TGTGCCAGCTCACCCCTGATGACAGGAGGTGTTGAAAAACTGTTTTTT.

The V gene is TRBV2, the J gene TRBJ1-6; 7 bases fit TRBD1. This CDR3 has 15 residues. The germline V gene encodes CDR1 SNHLY and CDR2 FYNNEI. Trimming at V came to 5 bases and at J to 5 bases, leaving 6 bases not matched to a gene. In DNA, the CDR3 is TGTGCCAGCAGTTATCCGGGACAGAATAATTCACCCCTCCACTTT. Amino acid sequence: CASSYPGQNNSPLHF.

The chain uses TRBV29-1 and TRBJ2-7; tentatively, D is TRBD2 (6 bases). Trimming stripped 7 bases from V and 3 bases from J, with 19 bases between. The germline gives CDR1 SQVTM, CDR2 ANQGSEA. The CDR3 spans 14 residues. CDR3 protein: CSASDRDLNYEQYF. The CDR3 bases are TGCAGCGCCTCGGACCGGGACTTGAACTACGAGCAGTACTTC.

This clone was picked up one time. V gene TRBV15 combines with J gene TRBJ1-1; 8 nucleotides align to TRBD1. Germline V gene lookup returns CDR1 LNHNV and CDR2 YYDKDF (reference sequence). CDR3 size: 18 residues. V lost 0 bases and J lost 0; bases outside the gene matches: 9. The CDR3 nucleotides are TGTGCCACCAGCAGAGATTTTCGGGACAGGCCGTTGAACACTGAAGCTTTCTTT. It codes for CATSRDFRDRPLNTEAFF.

This clone has just one count. The chain uses TRBV11-2 and TRBJ1-2; D not certain. Per the germline V gene, CDR1 is SGHAT and CDR2 is FQNNGV. The CDR3 has 13 residues. V lost 3 bases, J lost 4 bases, and 9 bases lay in between. DNA of the CDR3: TGTGCCAGCAGCTTCCCTTCGAGCTATGGCTACACCTTC. This encodes CASSFPSSYGYTF.

The rearrangement links TRBV28 to TRBJ2-7, with D tentatively TRBD2 (5 bases). Deletions cut 6 bases from V and 1 base from J, with 22 bases between. CDR3 size: 17 residues. The germline CDR1 and CDR2 sequences are MDHEN and SYDVKM. CDR3 sequence: CASSPLVGGGLSYEQYF. For the CDR3, the DNA is TGTGCCAGCAGCCCCCTAGTCGGAGGTGGATTGTCCTACGAGCAGTACTTC.

The chain joins TRBV12-3 or TRBV12-4 to TRBJ1-2; 8 bases align to TRBD1. The CDR3 length is 13 residues. J gave up 5 bases and V 1 base, and 0 bases lay outside the gene matches. The CDR3 DNA reads TGTGCCAGCAGTTTAGGGACAGGGTATGGCTACACCTTC. Its protein is CASSLGTGYGYTF.

The chain is built from TRBV7-2 and TRBJ1-1, with TRBD1 identical over 8 bases. This CDR3 has 16 amino acids. Germline CDR1 reads SGHTA; CDR2 reads FQGNSA. Unmatched junction bases numbered 9, after V lost 1 base and J lost 5 bases. The CDR3 DNA reads as TGTGCCAGCAGCTTAGTGGCAGGGGGCAGGGGAACTGAAGCTTTCTTT. Protein product: CASSLVAGGRGTEAFF.

The chain recombines TRBV7-2 with TRBJ2-1; TRBD2 matches 11 bases. CDR1 is SGHTA and CDR2 is FQGNSA in the germline V gene. The V and J ends lost 4 bases and 1 base, in that order; junction bases with no gene match: 6. The CDR3 is made up of 17 amino acids. This CDR3 is CASSSDLAGGSYNEQFF. CDR3 DNA sequence: TGTGCCAGCAGCTCCGACCTAGCGGGGGGTTCCTACAATGAGCAGTTCTTC.

V usage is TRBV29-1 and J usage is TRBJ2-7, with TRBD1 matching over 8 bases. Per germline, CDR1 SQVTM and CDR2 ANQGSEA. After removal of 5 bases from V and 2 bases from J, the junction contained 5 bases not matched to a gene. This CDR3 region has 13 residues. CDR3 region: CSVKNRGTYEQYF. The CDR3 nucleotides are TGCAGCGTTAAAAACAGGGGGACCTACGAGCAGTACTTC.

This chain links TRBV11-2 with TRBJ2-7; tentatively, D is TRBD2 (7 bases). Germline assignment: CDR1 SGHAT and CDR2 FQNNGV. V was clipped by 0 bases and J by 3 bases, with 18 bases between them. The CDR3 contains 17 residues. The CDR3 bases are TGTGCCAGCAGCTTAGATTGGGGGAGGGACATTAGCTACGAGCAGTACTTC. It codes for CASSLDWGRDISYEQYF.

The V gene is TRBV7-3, the J gene TRBJ1-1; D call uncertain. Germline V gene data show CDR1 as SGHTA and CDR2 as FQGTGA. This CDR3 has 13 residues. Trimming cost V 5 bases and J 3 bases, with 10 bases left between them. CDR3 coding DNA: TGTGCCAGCAGCAATTCCGCGGACACTGAAGCTTTCTTT. Residues: CASSNSADTEAFF.

V usage is TRBV5-1 and J usage is TRBJ2-3, with 14 bases that match TRBD2. Trimming removed 3 bases from V and 5 bases from J; junction bases left unmatched: 5. Germline assignment: CDR1 SGHRS and CDR2 YFSETQ. The CDR3 consists of 16 residues. CDR3 region: CASSSTGLAGGDTQYF. The CDR3 DNA is TGCGCCAGCAGCTCTACCGGACTAGCGGGGGGAGATACGCAGTATTTT.

This clone was recorded only once. The DNA for the CDR3 is TGTGCCAGCAGTTTCCGGACAGGGCGCGATAGCTACACCTTC. Encoded protein: CASSFRTGRDSYTF. The gene calls are TRBV2 and TRBJ1-2; TRBD1 matches 8 bases. The CDR3 covers 14 residues. With 5 bases clipped from V and 9 bases from J, the junction kept 11 bases outside the gene matches. Germline-derived CDR1 and CDR2 are SNHLY and FYNNEI. The full variable domain, rest sourced from reference TRBV2 and TRBJ1-2, is EPEVTQTPSHQVTQMGQEVILRCVPISNHLYFYWYRQILGQKVEFLVSFYNNEISEKSEIFDDQFSVERPDGSNFTLKIRSTKLEDSAMYFCASSFRTGRDSYTFGSGTRLTVV.

This clone was counted only a few times. The CDR3 reads CAWNLKAGTGRYF. Written as DNA, the CDR3 is TGTGCCTGGAATCTTAAAGCCGGGACAGGGAGGTACTTC. The rearrangement joins TRBV30 to TRBJ2-7, with 9 positions matching TRBD1. V trimming: 4 bases; J trimming: 12 bases; junction bases outside the gene matches: 13. The CDR3 has 13 amino acids. Per the germline V gene, CDR1 is GTSNPN and CDR2 is SVGIG (reference sequence).

This sequence joins TRBV5-1 and TRBJ2-7; possibly TRBD1 for D (6 bases). Germline V gives CDR1 SGHRS, CDR2 YFSETQ. The ends were cut back, 8 bases at V and 1 base at J, with 13 bases in the middle. The CDR3 has 13 residues. CDR3 sequence reads: CASSYRVSYEQYF. The CDR3 region has the DNA TGCGCCAGTTCATACAGGGTATCCTACGAGCAGTACTTC.

This sequence joins TRBV4-2 and TRBJ2-1; 9 bases are a match to TRBD2. The trim removed 0 bases at V and 2 bases at J, leaving 5 bases unmatched. The CDR3 spans 17 residues. Germline CDR1 and CDR2: LGHNA and YNFKEQ. This chain's CDR3 is CASSQETGLAPYNEQFF. CDR3 coding DNA: TGTGCCAGCAGCCAAGAAACGGGACTAGCCCCCTACAATGAGCAGTTCTTC.

The chain joins TRBV5-6 to TRBJ2-7, with TRBD1 matching over 11 bases. Germline CDR1 and CDR2: SGHDT and YYEEEE. The V segment lost 2 bases and the J segment 5 bases; nucleotides outside the gene matches: 3. CDR3 length equals 14 residues. As DNA, the CDR3 is TGTGCCAGCAGCTTAGGACAGGGGGCCAACGAGCAGTACTTC. Amino acid sequence: CASSLGQGANEQYF.

The CDR3 DNA reads TGCGCCAGCAGCCCCCGCGTGTTCGGTGAAGCTTTCTTT. It is translated as CASSPRVFGEAFF. The V call is TRBV4-1, the J call TRBJ1-1, with D hard to call. The germline CDR1 and CDR2 sequences are MGHRA and YSYEKL. The CDR3 runs 13 residues. V was pared by 4 bases and J by 7 bases, with 13 bases between.

The chain combines TRBV14 with TRBJ1-1; a weak D match, TRBD1 (6 bases). In germline, CDR1 is SGHDN, CDR2 FVKESK. The CDR3 is made up of 15 amino acids. Trimming left V 4 bases short and J 3 bases short, with 15 bases between. Here the CDR3 DNA reads TGTGCCAGCAGCCCCCGAGCAGGGGTGTACACTGAAGCTTTCTTT. Translation: CASSPRAGVYTEAFF. The whole variable domain, filled in from reference TRBV14 and TRBJ1-1, reads EAGVTQFPSHSVIEKGQTVTLRCDPISGHDNLYWYRRVMGKEIKFLLHFVKESKQDESGMPNNRFLAERTGGTYSTLKVQPAELEDSGVYFCASSPRAGVYTEAFFGQGTRLTVV.